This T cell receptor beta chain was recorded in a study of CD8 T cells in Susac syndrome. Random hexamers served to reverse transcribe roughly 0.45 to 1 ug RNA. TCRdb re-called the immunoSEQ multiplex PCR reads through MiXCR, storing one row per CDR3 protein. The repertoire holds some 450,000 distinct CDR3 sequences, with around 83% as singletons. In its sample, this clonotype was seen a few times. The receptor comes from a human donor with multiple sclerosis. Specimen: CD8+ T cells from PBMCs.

CDR3 nucleotide sequence: TGTGCCAGCAGAACCCTCGGGGGCGGCACTGAAGCTTTCTTT. It codes for CASRTLGGGTEAFF. The chain recombines TRBV27 with TRBJ1-1; tentatively, D is TRBD1 (6 bases). CDR3 length: 14 residues. From germline, CDR1 is MNHEY and CDR2 SMNVEV (reference sequence). The V end was cut by 6 bases, the J end by 4 bases, with 15 bases between.